One and the same sample provided the 18 T cell receptor beta chains below, sequenced in a study of cytomegalovirus exposure and HLA in healthy donors. The PCR made use of 60 Vbeta and 13 Jbeta primers. Assay: immunoSEQ multiplex PCR; the TCRdb copy retains only in-frame clones and omits some. The sample is made up of approximately 150,000 clones, and the top ten hold around 2.2% of it. Sequencing was performed on PBMCs. The receptors were sampled from a woman aged 18-35 years in good health and CMV-seronegative.

The chain employs TRBV4-3 and TRBJ1-1; D ambiguous. V was pared by 1 base and J by 5 bases, with 11 bases between. The V gene's germline CDR1 is LGHNA and CDR2 YSLEER. There are 14 residues in the CDR3. The CDR3 region has the DNA TGCGCCAGCAGCCAAGTCGGATCGGGAACTGAAGCTTTCTTT. Translation: CASSQVGSGTEAFF.

The chain recombines TRBV6-1 with TRBJ2-7, with D possibly matching TRBD2 (5 bases). Trimming removed 4 bases at V and 7 bases at J, with 20 bases between. CDR3 size: 15 residues. Germline CDR1 is MNHNS and CDR2 is SASEGT. The CDR3 loop is CASSGLRFQGMEQYF. CDR3 DNA sequence: TGTGCCAGCAGTGGACTACGATTCCAAGGGATGGAGCAGTACTTC.

The CDR3 DNA follows: TGCGCCAGCAGCTTGTGGTTTTTATTACAGAGCAATCAGCCCCAGCATTTT. Amino acid sequence: CASSLWFLLQSNQPQHF. The rearrangement joins TRBV5-1 to TRBJ1-5; no firm D call. Trimming pared 1 base from V and 1 base from J, leaving 15 bases between. The length of the CDR3 is 17 residues. From germline, CDR1 is SGHRS and CDR2 YFSETQ. Looking up the rest from reference TRBV5-1 and TRBJ1-5 gives the full variable domain: KAGVTQTPRYLIKTRGQQVTLSCSPISGHRSVSWYQQTPGQGLQFLFEYFSETQRNKGNFPGRFSGRQFSNSRSEMNVSTLELGDSALYLCASSLWFLLQSNQPQHFGDGTRLSIL.

CDR3: CASSAPAATNEKLFF. The CDR3 DNA is TGTGCCAGCAGCGCCCCTGCAGCAACTAATGAAAAACTGTTTTTT. The rearrangement uses TRBV28 and TRBJ1-4; D uncertain. The germline V gene encodes CDR1 MDHEN and CDR2 SYDVKM. Between the trimmed V and J ends, which lost 6 bases and 0 bases, there was a span of 11 bases. The CDR3 length is 15 residues.

V and J are TRBV7-9 and TRBJ2-3; 12 nucleotides match TRBD2. Germline assignment: CDR1 SEHNR and CDR2 FQNEAQ (reference sequence). This CDR3 has 16 residues. J was trimmed by 4 bases and V by 5 bases; bases with no gene match: 7. CDR3 sequence: CASSRGLAGYSDTQYF. The CDR3 nucleotides are TGTGCCAGCAGCCGAGGACTAGCGGGATACTCAGATACGCAGTATTTT.

The chain is built from TRBV27 and TRBJ2-1; a weak D match, TRBD1 (5 bases). Trimming pared 4 bases from V and 3 bases from J, leaving 10 bases between. The germline CDR1 and CDR2 sequences are MNHEY and SMNVEV (reference sequence). CDR3 length: 14 amino acids. CDR3 residues: CASSYQGSYNEQFF. CDR3 DNA sequence: TGTGCCAGCAGTTATCAGGGCAGCTACAATGAGCAGTTCTTC.

The chain couples TRBV19 to TRBJ2-7; no clear D gene. The ends were cut back, 3 bases at V and 1 base at J, with 7 bases in the middle. The germline V gene has CDR1 LNHDA and CDR2 SQIVND (reference sequence). This CDR3 has 13 amino acids. The CDR3 sequence is CASSISVSYEQYF. The DNA for the CDR3 is TGTGCCAGTAGTATTAGTGTTTCCTACGAGCAGTACTTC.

J is TRBJ1-1 and V is TRBV29-1, with 7 bases fitting TRBD1. Germline V gives CDR1 SQVTM, CDR2 ANQGSEA. The CDR3 has 12 residues. With 5 bases clipped from V and 5 bases from J, the junction kept 5 bases outside the gene matches. CDR3 sequence: CSVPDRETEAFF. CDR3 in DNA: TGCAGCGTTCCTGACAGGGAAACTGAAGCTTTCTTT. Combining the CDR3 with reference TRBV29-1 and TRBJ1-1 gives the whole variable domain SAVISQKPSRDICQRGTSLTIQCQVDSQVTMMFWYRQQPGQSLTLIATANQGSEATYESGFVIDKFPISRPNLTFSTLTVSNMSPEDSSIYLCSVPDRETEAFFGQGTRLTVV.

The rearrangement uses TRBV11-2 and TRBJ2-3; maybe TRBD2 (5 bases). Germline V gives CDR1 SGHAT, CDR2 FQNNGV. This CDR3 region has 15 residues. Trimming shortened V by 3 bases and J by 3 bases, and 13 bases separated the two germline ends. For the CDR3, the DNA is TGTGCCAGCAGCTTGTATCTAGCTGGTACAGATACGCAGTATTTT. It codes for CASSLYLAGTDTQYF. The complete variable domain, with remaining parts taken from reference TRBV11-2 and TRBJ2-3, reads EAGVAQSPRYKIIEKRQSVAFWCNPISGHATLYWYQQILGQGPKLLIQFQNNGVVDDSQLPKDRFSAERLKGVDSTLKIQPAKLEDSAVYLCASSLYLAGTDTQYFGPGTRLTVL.

J is TRBJ1-1 and V is TRBV29-1; no definite D call. V was cut by 5 bases and J by 1 base, with 11 bases left in between. CDR1 and CDR2 (germline): SQVTM, ANQGSEA. The CDR3 runs to 13 residues. CDR3 sequence (DNA): TGCAGCGTTCGTTGGGGAGGGAACACTGAAGCTTTCTTT. It yields the protein CSVRWGGNTEAFF.

The V gene is TRBV5-1, the J gene TRBJ2-3, with 8 bases that match TRBD1. The CDR3 sequence is 14 residues long. The V segment lost 2 bases and the J segment 6 bases; nucleotides outside the gene matches: 5. Germline V gene lookup returns CDR1 SGHRS and CDR2 YFSETQ. The CDR3 protein is CASSFDRGQDTQYF. The CDR3 nucleotides read TGCGCCAGCAGCTTCGACAGGGGTCAGGATACGCAGTATTTT.

The rearrangement uses TRBV6-6 and TRBJ1-1, with no clear D. Germline CDR1 is MNHNY and CDR2 is SVGAGI (reference sequence). The CDR3 has 13 amino acids. With 5 bases removed from V and 1 base from J, the gap between germline ends came to 8 bases. The chain's CDR3 is CASSAAENTEAFF. The CDR3, as DNA: TGTGCCAGCAGTGCCGCGGAGAACACTGAAGCTTTCTTT.

The chain links TRBV27 to TRBJ2-3; no firm D call. Germline values: CDR1 MNHEY, CDR2 SMNVEV (reference sequence). V lost 5 bases and J 2 bases, leaving 8 bases between the germline ends. CDR3 length: 13 residues. Here the CDR3 DNA reads TGTGCCAGCAGTGAGCCTCCCACAGATACGCAGTATTTT. As protein: CASSEPPTDTQYF.

J is TRBJ2-7 and V is TRBV4-2; D gene ambiguous. Trimming shortened V by 5 bases and J by 5 bases, and 10 bases separated the two germline ends. CDR1 LGHNA and CDR2 YNFKEQ come from the germline V gene. This CDR3 region has 12 residues. CDR3 in DNA: TGTGCCAGCAGCAACCTAGTCGACGAGCAGTACTTC. As protein: CASSNLVDEQYF.

The chain combines TRBV2 with TRBJ1-2; TRBD1 is a possible D gene (5 bases). CDR1 is SNHLY and CDR2 is FYNNEI in the germline V gene. CDR3 length equals 15 residues. V dropped 1 base and J dropped 5 bases, with 14 bases sitting between them. The CDR3 loop reads CASSEGRVQTYGYTF. The CDR3, as DNA: TGTGCCAGCAGTGAAGGCAGGGTTCAGACTTATGGCTACACCTTC.

The chain couples TRBV6-5 to TRBJ1-4; D may be TRBD1 (5 bases). The CDR3 spans 14 residues. Trimming took off 5 bases at V and 8 bases at J, with 15 bases between the two ends. Germline-derived CDR1 and CDR2 are MNHEY and SVGAGI. The CDR3 bases are TGTGCCAGCAGTGCCCGGGGGTCAAGGGAAAAACTGTTTTTT. It yields the protein CASSARGSREKLFF.

The chain links TRBV10-3 to TRBJ2-7, with TRBD2 identical over 12 bases. Trimming took 2 bases from V and 4 from J; bases not matched to a gene: 3. CDR3 length equals 15 residues. Germline V gene lookup returns CDR1 ENHRY and CDR2 SYGVKD. CDR3 bases: TGTGCCATCAGTGAGGGACTAGCGGGAACTTACGAGCAGTACGTC. This encodes CAISEGLAGTYEQYV.

V is TRBV21-1 and J is TRBJ2-7; the table's D call, TRBD2, has no DNA check behind it. TRBV21-1 is a documented pseudogene. The CDR3 sequence is 15 residues long. The CDR3 sequence: CASSRLAGGQNEQYV. In DNA form, the CDR3 reads TGTGCCAGCAGCAGACTAGCGGGAGGTCAGAACGAGCAGTACGTC.